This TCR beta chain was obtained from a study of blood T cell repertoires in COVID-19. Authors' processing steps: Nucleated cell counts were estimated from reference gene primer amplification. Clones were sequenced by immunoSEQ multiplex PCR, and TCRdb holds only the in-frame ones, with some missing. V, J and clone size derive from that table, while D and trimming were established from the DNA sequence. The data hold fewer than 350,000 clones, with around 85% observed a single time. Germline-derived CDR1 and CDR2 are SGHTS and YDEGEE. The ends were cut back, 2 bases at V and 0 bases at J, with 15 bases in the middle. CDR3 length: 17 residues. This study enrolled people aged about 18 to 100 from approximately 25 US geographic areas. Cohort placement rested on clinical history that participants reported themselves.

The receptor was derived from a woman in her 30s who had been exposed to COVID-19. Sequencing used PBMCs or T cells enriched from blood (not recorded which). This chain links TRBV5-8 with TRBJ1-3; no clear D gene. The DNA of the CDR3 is TGTGCCAGCAGCTTCAGCGGCTCCTCCTCCTCTGGAAACACCATATATTTT. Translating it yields CASSFSGSSSSGNTIYF.